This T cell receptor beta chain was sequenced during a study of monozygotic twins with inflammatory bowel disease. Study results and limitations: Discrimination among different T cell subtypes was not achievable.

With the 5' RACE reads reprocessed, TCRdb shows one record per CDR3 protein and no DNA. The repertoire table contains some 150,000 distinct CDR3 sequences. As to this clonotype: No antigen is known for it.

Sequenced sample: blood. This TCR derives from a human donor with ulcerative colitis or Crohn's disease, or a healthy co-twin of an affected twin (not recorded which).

CDR3: CASSPGLNTEAFF. The chain uses TRBV18 and TRBJ1-1. Germline V gene sequence: CDR1 KGHSH, CDR2 LQKENI. CDR3 length: 13 amino acids.